One and the same sample provided the 17 T cell receptor beta chains below, sequenced in a study of blood T cell repertoires in COVID-19 (dated by TCRdb to 2018 to 2020). Libraries were prepared through the immunoSEQ multiplex PCR assay. Imported from immuneACCESS, the table was reduced by TCRdb to in-frame sequences with V and J called. These copies leave out some clones; in studies compared against another copy, an unresolved V gene accounts for under half, and the cause of the remainder is not known. The sample table shows around 160,000 clones, and 80% to 90% are seen once. Around two fifths of the sample rests with the top ten. The specimen sequenced was peripheral blood. The source of these receptors is a human donor in a cohort sampled during active COVID-19.

The chain uses TRBV2 and TRBJ2-7; 9 positions match TRBD2. V trimming: 9 bases; J trimming: 3 bases; junction bases outside the gene matches: 9. This CDR3 spans 14 amino acids. CDR1 SNHLY and CDR2 FYNNEI come from the germline V gene. CDR3 residues: CAREGASGNYEQYF. CDR3 DNA: TGTGCCAGGGAAGGGGCTAGCGGGAACTACGAGCAGTACTTC. Variable domain in full (rest from reference TRBV2 and TRBJ2-7): EPEVTQTPSHQVTQMGQEVILRCVPISNHLYFYWYRQILGQKVEFLVSFYNNEISEKSEIFDDQFSVERPDGSNFTLKIRSTKLEDSAMYFCAREGASGNYEQYFGPGTRLTVT.

J is TRBJ1-2 and V is TRBV2; D might be TRBD1 (6 bases). CDR3 length: 12 residues. The V end lost 9 bases, the J end lost 1 base, and 9 bases lay between the germline ends. Looked up from germline, CDR1 is SNHLY and CDR2 is FYNNEI. CDR3 protein: CASGTFNYGYTF. Here the CDR3 DNA reads TGTGCCAGTGGGACATTTAACTATGGCTACACCTTC.

CDR3 in DNA: TGTGCCAGCTCACCAGGGGCCGGTGAAAAACTGTTTTTT. Translated, it gives CASSPGAGEKLFF. The gene calls are TRBV18 and TRBJ1-4, with a weak D call TRBD1 (5 bases). The germline gives CDR1 KGHSH, CDR2 LQKENI. Between the trimmed V and J ends, which lost 2 bases and 7 bases, there was a span of 8 bases. The CDR3 extends over 13 amino acids.

This clone appeared once. The V call is TRBV5-8, the J call TRBJ2-1, with TRBD1 matching over 7 bases. Germline assignment: CDR1 SGHTS and CDR2 YDEGEE. There are 13 residues in the CDR3. J gave up 4 bases and V 4 bases, and 2 bases lay outside the gene matches. The CDR3 DNA is TGTGCCAGCAGCCAGGACAGGTACAATGAGCAGTTCTTC. It encodes CASSQDRYNEQFF.

The V and J genes are TRBV9 and TRBJ1-3, with 7 bases matching TRBD1. The CDR3 runs to 15 residues. Trimming at V came to 4 bases and at J to 1 base, leaving 5 bases not matched to a gene. Germline CDR1 SGDLS, CDR2 YYNGEE. This CDR3 is CASSPGGFSGNTIYF. CDR3 coding DNA: TGTGCCAGCAGCCCAGGGGGGTTTTCTGGAAACACCATATATTTT.

The genes are TRBV19 and TRBJ1-6; 8 bases are a match to TRBD1. V shed 4 bases and J 10 bases; nucleotides not matched to a gene: 6. This CDR3 has 14 amino acids. Germline lookup yields CDR1 LNHDA and CDR2 SQIVND (reference sequence). CDR3 bases: TGTGCCAGTAGTAGTCAGGGGGCAGAGTCACCCCTCCACTTT. As protein: CASSSQGAESPLHF.

This clone has just one count. This chain uses TRBV7-8 with TRBJ2-3; 7 positions agree with TRBD2. The ends lost 5 bases at V and 0 bases at J; junction bases unmatched: 8. This CDR3 is built from 16 residues. Germline assignment: CDR1 SGHVS and CDR2 FQNEAQ. The CDR3 is CASSRPGGASTDTQYF. Here the CDR3 DNA reads TGTGCCAGCAGCCGCCCGGGAGGCGCTAGCACAGATACGCAGTATTTT.

The rearrangement links TRBV5-6 to TRBJ2-7; D ambiguous. The germline V gene encodes CDR1 SGHDT and CDR2 YYEEEE. V dropped 4 bases and J dropped 6 bases, with 26 bases sitting between them. This CDR3 comprises 17 residues. CDR3 nucleotides: TGTGCCAGCAGCGACACCCCCGGCAGGAAGATCTTCGGCGAGCAGTACTTC. It translates to CASSDTPGRKIFGEQYF.

This clone showed up just a few times. The chain carries TRBV6-2 or TRBV6-3 and TRBJ1-1; the D is unclear. CDR3 length: 14 amino acids. The germline gives CDR1 MNHEY, CDR2 SVGEGT. V was cut by 2 bases and J by 1 base, with 8 bases left in between. The CDR3 reads CASSYLGENTEAFF. CDR3 DNA sequence: TGTGCCAGCAGTTACCTAGGAGAGAACACTGAAGCTTTCTTT.

This clone appeared a single time. This rearrangement joins TRBV19 to TRBJ2-1, with TRBD1 matching 9 bases. Germline V CDR1 and CDR2: LNHDA, SQIVND (reference sequence). The CDR3 loop spans 14 amino acids. The V segment lost 8 bases and the J segment 6 bases; nucleotides outside the gene matches: 8. The CDR3 spells CASGGTGSPNEQFF. In DNA, the CDR3 is TGTGCCAGTGGAGGGACAGGGTCCCCCAATGAGCAGTTCTTC.

This chain links TRBV28 with TRBJ1-2; D is perhaps TRBD1 (5 bases). Trimming removed 5 bases from V and 6 bases from J, with 19 bases in between. CDR1 and CDR2 (germline): MDHEN, SYDVKM. This CDR3 is 15 amino acids long. In nucleotides, the CDR3 is TGTGCCAGCAGTCTTTCGGGCGGGACCCGAAATGGCTACACCTTC. Translated, it gives CASSLSGGTRNGYTF.

The V and J genes are TRBV7-6 and TRBJ1-3, with 8 bases identical to TRBD1. Germline CDR1 and CDR2: SGHVS and FNYEAQ. V trimming: 4 bases; J trimming: 3 bases; junction bases outside the gene matches: 5. The CDR3 loop spans 15 amino acids. For the CDR3, the DNA is TGTGCCAGCAGCTCCGGACAGGGACGTGGAAACACCATATATTTT. Encoded protein: CASSSGQGRGNTIYF.

V is TRBV7-6 and J is TRBJ2-1; 11 nucleotides agree with TRBD2. The CDR3 contains 16 residues. After removal of 6 bases from V and 7 bases from J, the junction contained 11 bases not matched to a gene. The V gene's germline CDR1 is SGHVS and CDR2 FNYEAQ. The CDR3 here is CASSFPGASGGNEQFF. The CDR3 bases are TGTGCCAGCAGTTTCCCGGGGGCTAGCGGGGGGAATGAGCAGTTCTTC.

CDR3: CASSFLTGQGVEAFF. The CDR3 DNA follows: TGTGCCAGCAGCTTCCTGACAGGACAGGGGGTTGAAGCTTTCTTT. The V gene is TRBV5-4, the J gene TRBJ1-1; 10 positions agree with TRBD1. V gave up 2 bases and J gave up 7 bases; unmatched junction bases: 8. Per the germline V gene, CDR1 is SGHNT and CDR2 is YYREEE (reference sequence). The CDR3 runs 15 residues.

The chain combines TRBV4-1 with TRBJ2-3; a possible D gene is TRBD1 (6 bases). The germline CDR1 and CDR2 sequences are MGHRA and YSYEKL. V lost 4 bases and J 0 bases, leaving 14 bases between the germline ends. The CDR3 extends over 16 amino acids. For the CDR3, the DNA is TGCGCCAGCAGCCTCAGGGGTAGTCCTAGCACAGATACGCAGTATTTT. It translates to CASSLRGSPSTDTQYF.

The genes are TRBV28 and TRBJ1-1, with a possible D match to TRBD1 (6 bases). Trimming pared 9 bases from V and 0 bases from J, leaving 20 bases between. CDR3 size: 16 residues. CDR1 MDHEN and CDR2 SYDVKM come from the germline V gene. This CDR3 reads CASQGQLRPLNTEAFF. The CDR3 nucleotides are TGTGCCAGTCAGGGGCAGCTTCGACCTCTGAACACTGAAGCTTTCTTT.

The rearrangement links TRBV7-9 to TRBJ2-7, with TRBD2 matching over 8 bases. The CDR3 covers 14 residues. Germline values: CDR1 SEHNR, CDR2 FQNEAQ (reference sequence). After removal of 4 bases from V and 4 bases from J, the junction contained 6 bases not matched to a gene. The CDR3 bases are TGTGCCAGCAGCTATGGTCTAGCGGGTTACGAGCAGTACTTC. Amino acid sequence: CASSYGLAGYEQYF.